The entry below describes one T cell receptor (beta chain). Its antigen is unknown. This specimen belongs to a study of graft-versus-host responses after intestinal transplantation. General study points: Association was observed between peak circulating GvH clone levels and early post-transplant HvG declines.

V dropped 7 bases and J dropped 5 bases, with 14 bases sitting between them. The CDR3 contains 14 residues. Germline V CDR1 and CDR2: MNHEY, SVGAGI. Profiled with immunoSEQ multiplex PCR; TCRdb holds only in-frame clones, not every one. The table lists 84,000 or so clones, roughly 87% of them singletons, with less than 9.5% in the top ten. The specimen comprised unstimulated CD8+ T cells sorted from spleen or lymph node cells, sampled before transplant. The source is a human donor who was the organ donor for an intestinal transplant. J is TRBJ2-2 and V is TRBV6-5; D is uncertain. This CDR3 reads CASTPALGTGELFF. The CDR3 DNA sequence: TGTGCCAGCACCCCAGCCTTAGGGACCGGGGAGCTGTTTTTT.